A single T cell receptor beta chain is shown here with its context. No antigen is known for it. This sample stems from a study of response to subunit inactivated influenza vaccine. General study results and limits: It was suggested by the authors that few new T cells are recruited by each seasonal influenza vaccination.

In TCRdb, the RT-PCR reads were re-called with MiXCR into one record per CDR3 protein. The sample shows some 180,000 distinct CDR3 sequences, about 9% of them seen only once. V shed 2 bases and J shed 0 bases, with 6 bases lying between them. The CDR3 is made up of 14 amino acids. The sequence was obtained from a man between 50 and 59 years old who received an inactivated influenza vaccine. The chain has TRBV12-3 or TRBV12-4 and TRBJ2-3; D uncertain. The sequences come from non-naive T cells sorted from PBMCs, collected on the day of vaccination. CDR3 sequence: CASSLSASTDTQYF. In DNA form, the CDR3 reads TGTGCCAGCAGTTTATCTGCGAGCACAGATACGCAGTATTTT.